This TCR beta chain came from a study of blood T cell repertoires in COVID-19. Under the authors' procedure: Amplification of reference gene primers was used by the study to estimate nucleated cell counts. Profiled with immunoSEQ multiplex PCR; TCRdb holds only in-frame clones, not every one. The D gene and trimming were derived from the DNA, and the V and J assignments and clone size from that table. The sample carries about 50,000 clones, about 87% recorded once. Unmatched junction bases numbered 6, after V lost 3 bases and J lost 7 bases. CDR1 and CDR2 (germline): KGHSH, LQKENI. This CDR3 is 15 amino acids long.

The V call is TRBV18, the J call TRBJ2-4; TRBD1 agrees at 10 bases. The receptor was isolated from a human donor with active COVID-19. The donor label of this sample is uncertain. Sequenced input: peripheral blood. The CDR3 is CASSPGSGQGNIQYF. The CDR3 DNA follows: TGTGCCAGCTCACCCGGTTCGGGACAGGGGAACATTCAGTACTTC. Variable domain in full (rest from reference TRBV18 and TRBJ2-4): NAGVMQNPRHLVRRRGQEARLRCSPMKGHSHVYWYRQLPEEGLKFMVYLQKENIIDESGMPKERFSAEFPKEGPSILRIQQVVRGDSAAYFCASSPGSGQGNIQYFGAGTRLSVL.